The source of this TCR beta chain is a study of shared clonotypes between healthy human individuals. As to this clone: Its matching antigen is unknown.

A deep-level run was used for the assay. Sorted-subset replicate PCRs used around 200 ng DNA, around 27,000 T cell genomes. Here immunoSEQ multiplex PCR was the method, and the copy in TCRdb shows in-frame clones only, minus some. The table shows roughly 1 million clones, with more than 75% occurring only once. This CDR3 spans 14 amino acids. The germline V gene has CDR1 MNHEY and CDR2 SMNVEV (reference sequence). V was pared by 3 bases and J by 5 bases, with 11 bases between. Study findings and constraints: Blood alone was sampled, and tissue repertoires likely differ. Clonotypes not shared had lower generation probabilities than those common to all four donors.

This TCR came from a man younger than 30 in good health. Some clones in this sample may be carry-over from other donors' samples. This chain joins TRBV27 and TRBJ1-5; no reliable D call. Material: memory CD4+ T cells from PBMCs. Indicated subset: CD45RA-negative fraction. For the CDR3, the DNA is TGTGCCAGCAGTTTCGATGGGGTCCATCAGCCCCAGCATTTT. Translating gives CASSFDGVHQPQHF.